The subject of this entry is one T cell receptor beta chain. This sample is part of a study of shared clonotypes between healthy human individuals. Across the whole study: The plates for each donor numbered three CD4 naive, three CD4 memory, two CD8 naive and one CD8 memory.

The authors split each subset's genomic DNA evenly across several immunoSEQ plates. Assay used: immunoSEQ multiplex PCR; TCRdb lists only in-frame clones, some missing. The data show 850,000 to 1,200,000 clones, around 74% seen once. Adult donors, all healthy and HIV-negative, had no recent acute infections or vaccinations. V lost 3 bases and J lost 4, with 15 bases in between. The CDR3 runs to 15 residues. CDR1 LNHDA and CDR2 SQIVND come from the germline V gene (reference sequence). The chain combines TRBV19 with TRBJ1-2; possibly TRBD1 for D (6 bases). This receptor was taken from a man aged 18 to 30 in good health. The specimen was memory CD4+ T cells sorted from blood. Regarding subset: CD45RA-negative fraction. CDR3 in DNA: TGTGCCAGTAGTATGGATTACAGGGTCCTCTATGGCTACACCTTC. The encoded protein is CASSMDYRVLYGYTF.